This TCR beta chain was recovered during a study of shared clonotypes between healthy human individuals. Study context: Serving as donors were two women and a few men, whose ages spanned 18 to 49. A donor's plate count was three for CD4 naive and three for CD4 memory; CD8 naive had two and CD8 memory one. Study-wide points: Blood was the sole source, and tissue repertoires probably differ. Relative to their counterparts shared across all four donors, non-shared clonotypes exhibited diminished generation probabilities.

Sequenced by immunoSEQ multiplex PCR; TCRdb stores in-frame clones only, minus some. The sample lists more than 2 million clones; about 95% were seen once. Trimming took 1 base from V and 0 from J, leaving 7 bases between them. The CDR3 length is 15 residues. The germline gives CDR1 SGHAT, CDR2 FQNNGV. To note about this clone: No antigen is known for it.

The chain employs TRBV11-2 and TRBJ2-1; D unresolved. The source of this sequence is a man aged 18 to 29 in good health. The sample taken for sequencing was naive CD4+ T cells sorted from blood. Subset indicated: CD45RA+ positively selected. DNA of the CDR3: TGTGCCAGCAGCTTAGGCAGAAACTCCTACAATGAGCAGTTCTTC. Translated, it gives CASSLGRNSYNEQFF.